This T cell receptor (beta chain) derives from a study of ipilimumab plus nivolumab after autologous stem cell transplantation. Whole-study context: Both relapsed and primary refractory DLBCL were included.

The germline V gene has CDR1 SGHTA and CDR2 FQGNSA. The V end was cut by 4 bases, the J end by 0 bases, with 8 bases between. The CDR3 totals 14 residues. Ipilimumab, 1 mg/kg, started 14 to 28 days after autologous transplant. This clone was counted only a few times. Clones were sequenced by immunoSEQ multiplex PCR, and TCRdb holds only the in-frame ones, with some missing. Here the sample spans some 24,000 clones, more than 70% being singletons. The clonotype comes from a male donor with diffuse large B-cell lymphoma. The starting material was PBMCs, obtained in a trial of ipilimumab plus nivolumab as post-transplant consolidation. The chain uses TRBV7-2 and TRBJ2-3; D remains unclear. CDR3 DNA sequence: TGTGCCAGCAGCTCCACATTTAGCACAGATACGCAGTATTTT. It translates to CASSSTFSTDTQYF.